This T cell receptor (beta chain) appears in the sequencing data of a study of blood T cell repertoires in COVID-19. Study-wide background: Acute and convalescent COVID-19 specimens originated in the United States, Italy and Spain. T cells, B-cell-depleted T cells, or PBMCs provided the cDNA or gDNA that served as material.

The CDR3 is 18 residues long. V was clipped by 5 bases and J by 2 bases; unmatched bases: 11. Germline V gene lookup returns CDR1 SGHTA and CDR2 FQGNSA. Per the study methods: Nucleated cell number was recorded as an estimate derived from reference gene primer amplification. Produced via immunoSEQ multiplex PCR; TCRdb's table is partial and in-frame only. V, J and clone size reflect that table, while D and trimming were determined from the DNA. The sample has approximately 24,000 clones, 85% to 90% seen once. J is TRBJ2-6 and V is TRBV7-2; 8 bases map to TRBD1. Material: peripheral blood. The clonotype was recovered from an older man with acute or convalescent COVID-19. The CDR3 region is CASSMGQVSKAGANVLTF. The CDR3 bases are TGTGCCAGCAGCATGGGACAGGTCTCTAAGGCTGGGGCCAACGTCCTGACTTTC.